Listed below are T cell receptor beta chains from one sample, sequenced in a study of early T cells in non-severe SARS-CoV-2 infection. TCRdb reprocessed the 5' RACE reads via MiXCR and lists one record per CDR3 protein. Among about 81,000 distinct CDR3 sequences listed, roughly 5.7% were seen once. Sequenced sample: whole blood. The receptor set was obtained from an adult who was a healthcare worker with PCR-confirmed SARS-CoV-2 infection or an uninfected control (not recorded which). Each CDR3 is given with its conserved first and last residue. D genes are given only for firm matches.

V	J	D	CDR3
TRBV20-1	TRBJ2-5	-	CSARGGLSGETQYF
TRBV11-2	TRBJ1-2	-	CASSLGRDYYGYTF
TRBV7-2	TRBJ2-3	-	CASSPPIRTDTQYF
TRBV5-6	TRBJ2-2	-	CASSLDRGRGLFF
TRBV5-1	TRBJ1-3	-	CASSLASTGNTIYF
TRBV12-3/TRBV12-4	TRBJ1-1	-	CASSSSGRPNTEAFF
TRBV6-5	TRBJ1-1	-	CASSYQDSAPEAFF
TRBV10-3	TRBJ2-2	-	CAIMGSGELFF
TRBV28	TRBJ2-5	TRBD2	CASRLATQETQYF
TRBV5-8	TRBJ2-7	-	CASSLAGQRDEQYF
TRBV6-5	TRBJ2-7	-	CASSYSEGAYEQYF
TRBV29-1	TRBJ2-5	TRBD1	CSVRQGEQTQYF
TRBV25-1	TRBJ1-6	-	CASRAPSDGANSPLHF
TRBV12-3/TRBV12-4	TRBJ2-2	-	CASSFVRGEYTGELFF
TRBV10-2	TRBJ2-1	TRBD2	CASNKRGTRNEQFF
TRBV7-2	TRBJ2-7	-	CASSLTARLAYEQYF
TRBV20-1	TRBJ1-3	-	CSASRGIRDTIYF
TRBV7-9	TRBJ2-7	-	CASSLGGSDGEQYF
TRBV20-1	TRBJ2-2	-	CSAKTRGAGELFF
TRBV9	TRBJ2-5	-	CASSVDQGGVQTQYF
TRBV6-6	TRBJ2-7	-	CASSYEQGPTYEQYF
TRBV2	TRBJ2-5	TRBD2	CASGWTSGSQTQYF
TRBV9	TRBJ1-2	-	CASSVAPENYGYTF
TRBV29-1	TRBJ2-3	-	CSVEWQNTDTQYF
TRBV18	TRBJ2-1	-	CASSPNRDEQFF
TRBV6-9	TRBJ2-7	TRBD1	CASSYLSGGTYRHPPSYEQYF
TRBV6-1	TRBJ1-2	-	CASSELKTEAYGYTF
TRBV20-1	TRBJ2-2	TRBD1	CSAQDRVTGELFF
TRBV24-1	TRBJ2-3	TRBD2	CATSESGRTDTQYF
TRBV7-9	TRBJ1-2	TRBD1	CASSFGQVGYGYTF
TRBV29-1	TRBJ2-7	TRBD2	CSARAPGGYEQYF
TRBV7-7	TRBJ2-2	-	CASSLAPGVTGELFF
TRBV7-9	TRBJ2-1	TRBD2	CASSLADWTSGSSYNEQFF
TRBV28	TRBJ2-7	-	CASSTNNDRSRSEQYF
TRBV7-2	TRBJ1-5	-	CASSPDTNQPQHF
TRBV7-9	TRBJ2-7	-	CASSRGTTYEQYF
TRBV19	TRBJ2-7	-	CASSIVPGSYEQYF
TRBV7-2	TRBJ2-3	TRBD1	CASNKFATGTGGDTQYF
TRBV5-6	TRBJ1-1	TRBD1	CASSLPGQAAEAFF
TRBV27	TRBJ2-1	-	CASSPFGLRNEQFF
TRBV5-1	TRBJ2-5	TRBD1	CASSWGTGAQETQYF
TRBV29-1	TRBJ2-5	TRBD2	CSARLAQETQYF
TRBV7-9	TRBJ1-1	TRBD1	CASSSIGTGGKSEAFF
TRBV7-2	TRBJ2-2	TRBD1	CASSLGQGFNTGELFF
TRBV7-9	TRBJ1-4	-	CASSFVPPNEKLFF
TRBV7-9	TRBJ2-5	TRBD2	CVSSFRLAGGGETQYF
TRBV29-1	TRBJ2-7	-	CSVQQGSSEQYF
TRBV7-6	TRBJ2-7	-	CASSLGTGTSSYEQYF